A single sample is the source of the 25 T cell receptor beta chains below, sequenced in a study of OX40 agonist ivuxolimab in advanced cancers. Library construction relied on the immunoSEQ multiplex PCR assay. The table comes from immuneACCESS by way of TCRdb, which keeps in-frame sequences with V and J called. Part of the clones is missing from these tables; in studies checked, under half for an unresolved V gene and the rest for unknown reasons. Here the sample has fewer than 25,000 clones; around 79% occur a single time. Of the sample, roughly 15% is held by the ten largest clones. Source: CD4+ or CD8+ T cells sorted from blood, taken in a trial of the OX40 agonist ivuxolimab. All receptors come from an adult with an advanced solid tumor such as melanoma, head and neck, liver or kidney cancer.

This clone has a single count. V usage is TRBV10-3 and J usage is TRBJ2-3; 11 nucleotides match TRBD2. V trimming: 6 bases; J trimming: 5 bases; junction bases outside the gene matches: 7. Germline CDR1 is ENHRY and CDR2 is SYGVKD. The CDR3 totals 15 residues. CDR3 residues: CAIRLAGGRGDTQYF. In DNA, the CDR3 is TGTGCCATCAGATTAGCGGGGGGGCGAGGAGATACGCAGTATTTT.

The rearrangement uses TRBV2 and TRBJ2-1, with D maybe TRBD2 (6 bases). This CDR3 is built from 13 residues. V lost 2 bases and J 8 bases, leaving 10 bases between the germline ends. Germline V gene data show CDR1 as SNHLY and CDR2 as FYNNEI. CDR3 protein: CASSERLVYEQFF. In DNA, the CDR3 is TGTGCCAGCAGTGAAAGACTAGTCTATGAGCAGTTCTTC.

The chain joins TRBV11-3 to TRBJ2-2, with D perhaps matching TRBD2 (7 bases). Germline loops: CDR1 SGHNT, CDR2 YENEEA. Trimming shortened V by 1 base and J by 3 bases, and 18 bases separated the two germline ends. The CDR3 runs to 18 residues. For the CDR3, the DNA is TGTGCCAGCAGCTTAGTATCGGGGGCTAGCGGTTACACCGGGGAGCTGTTTTTT. Its translation: CASSLVSGASGYTGELFF.

This clone is medium-sized within its sample. CDR3 coding DNA: TGTGCCAGCAGCCCAGGCGTACAGGCCTTTAACTATGGCTACACCTTC. Translated: CASSPGVQAFNYGYTF. The V call is TRBV7-2, the J call TRBJ1-2; weak D call: TRBD1 (5 bases). The V end lost 5 bases, the J end lost 1 base, and 17 bases lay between the germline ends. Germline V gene data show CDR1 as SGHTA and CDR2 as FQGNSA. The CDR3 is 16 amino acids.

The J gene is TRBJ2-3, the V gene TRBV27, with a tentative D call TRBD1 (6 bases). V gave up 6 bases and J gave up 0 bases, with 13 bases separating them. Germline values: CDR1 MNHEY, CDR2 SMNVEV (reference sequence). CDR3 length: 15 residues. CDR3 sequence reads: CASSRWTDSTDTQYF. The CDR3 coding sequence is TGTGCCAGCAGCCGGTGGACAGATAGCACAGATACGCAGTATTTT.

The chain has TRBV7-9 and TRBJ1-1, with D uncertain. Germline values: CDR1 SEHNR, CDR2 FQNEAQ (reference sequence). CDR3 size: 14 residues. Trimming took 2 bases from V and 1 from J, leaving 8 bases between them. This CDR3 is CASSLTTKNTEAFF. CDR3 bases: TGTGCCAGCAGCTTAACCACAAAGAACACTGAAGCTTTCTTT.

The gene calls are TRBV6-5 and TRBJ2-3; TRBD2 aligns across 8 bases. The CDR3 sequence is 16 residues long. Per the germline V gene, CDR1 is MNHEY and CDR2 is SVGAGI. V trimming: 0 bases; J trimming: 2 bases; junction bases outside the gene matches: 4. The CDR3 spells CASSYSGGATTDTQYF. The CDR3 nucleotides read TGTGCCAGCAGTTACTCCGGGGGGGCGACCACAGATACGCAGTATTTT.

This chain connects TRBV7-9 to TRBJ1-3; D unclear. Germline assignment: CDR1 SEHNR and CDR2 FQNEAQ (reference sequence). V lost 0 bases and J lost 0, with 6 bases in between. CDR3 length: 15 residues. CDR3 sequence (DNA): TGTGCCAGCAGCTTAGCTCCCGTCTCTGGAAACACCATATATTTT. It translates to CASSLAPVSGNTIYF.

V and J are TRBV5-1 and TRBJ1-3; D not certain. CDR3 length equals 14 residues. CDR1 is SGHRS and CDR2 is YFSETQ in the germline V gene. The ends were cut back, 0 bases at V and 2 bases at J, with 6 bases in the middle. CDR3 loop: CASSLDKAGNTIYF. The CDR3 DNA is TGCGCCAGCAGCTTGGACAAAGCTGGAAACACCATATATTTT.

The chain combines TRBV11-3 with TRBJ2-5; D unclear. Trimming removed 4 bases from V and 5 bases from J, with 11 bases in between. The germline CDR1 and CDR2 sequences are SGHNT and YENEEA. The CDR3 is 13 amino acids. The CDR3 DNA reads TGTGCCAGCAGCTCGCACGGTGGTGAGACCCAGTACTTC. As protein: CASSSHGGETQYF.

By frequency in the sample, this clone is medium-sized. The chain uses TRBV19 and TRBJ2-1; 7 nucleotides line up with TRBD2. CDR3 size: 13 residues. Germline trimming cut 3 bases from V and 7 bases from J; bases unmatched to any gene: 3. Looked up from germline, CDR1 is LNHDA and CDR2 is SQIVND (reference sequence). For the CDR3, the DNA is TGTGCCAGTAGTATGGGACTATTGAATGAGCAGTTCTTC. Protein sequence: CASSMGLLNEQFF.

V gene TRBV5-1 combines with J gene TRBJ2-5; a weak D match, TRBD2 (6 bases). This CDR3 comprises 15 residues. Germline CDR1 SGHRS, CDR2 YFSETQ. V was cut by 4 bases and J by 4 bases, with 17 bases left in between. CDR3 sequence (DNA): TGCGCCAGCAGCCCGGAGGGCAGGGTAGGAGAGACCCAGTACTTC. As protein: CASSPEGRVGETQYF.

The J gene is TRBJ2-7, the V gene TRBV6-6; D is ambiguous. Trimming stripped 10 bases from V and 3 bases from J, with 13 bases between. The length of the CDR3 is 12 residues. Germline CDR1 and CDR2: MNHNY and SVGAGI (reference sequence). The CDR3 nucleotides are TGTGCCAAAACGGGCCCCCACTACGAGCAGTACTTC. This encodes CAKTGPHYEQYF.

The rearrangement links TRBV9 to TRBJ2-3; weak D call: TRBD2 (6 bases). From germline, CDR1 is SGDLS and CDR2 YYNGEE. V was shortened by 3 bases and J by 4 bases, with 15 bases between the two germline ends. The CDR3 length is 15 residues. CDR3 sequence: CASSALGLSPDTQYF. CDR3 in DNA: TGTGCCAGCAGCGCACTGGGACTTTCTCCAGATACGCAGTATTTT.

This chain connects TRBV19 to TRBJ1-3; D unresolved. CDR3 length: 13 residues. Looked up from germline, CDR1 is LNHDA and CDR2 is SQIVND (reference sequence). The germline V and J ends were trimmed by 9 bases and 5 bases, with 14 bases remaining between them. CDR3 protein: CASTLNPRNTIYF. In nucleotides, the CDR3 is TGTGCCAGCACGCTGAATCCACGAAACACCATATATTTT. The full variable domain, its missing parts supplied by reference TRBV19 and TRBJ1-3, is DGGITQSPKYLFRKEGQNVTLSCEQNLNHDAMYWYRQDPGQGLRLIYYSQIVNDFQKGDIAEGYSVSREKKESFPLTVTSAQKNPTAFYLCASTLNPRNTIYFGEGSWLTVV.

The chain couples TRBV9 to TRBJ1-4; D call uncertain. V lost 0 bases and J lost 7, with 13 bases in between. The V gene's germline CDR1 is SGDLS and CDR2 YYNGEE. The CDR3 contains 15 residues. The CDR3 region is CASSVGVRLSEKLFF. The CDR3 DNA is TGTGCCAGCAGCGTAGGCGTCAGGTTGAGTGAAAAACTGTTTTTT.

The chain joins TRBV30 to TRBJ1-2, with a weak D call TRBD1 (6 bases). The CDR3 length is 14 residues. Germline V gene sequence: CDR1 GTSNPN, CDR2 SVGIG (reference sequence). The germline V and J ends were trimmed by 3 bases and 7 bases, with 18 bases remaining between them. In DNA, the CDR3 is TGTGCCTGGAGGGCTAACAGGGACGTAGGTGGCTACACCTTC. It encodes CAWRANRDVGGYTF. The complete variable domain, with remaining parts taken from reference TRBV30 and TRBJ1-2, reads SQTIHQWPATLVQPVGSPLSLECTVEGTSNPNLYWYRQAAGRGLQLLFYSVGIGQISSEVPQNLSASRPQDRQFILSSKKLLLSDSGFYLCAWRANRDVGGYTFGSGTRLTVV.

The chain uses TRBV19 and TRBJ2-1; tentatively, D is TRBD2 (5 bases). The CDR3 consists of 17 residues. CDR1 is LNHDA, CDR2 SQIVND, per germline (reference sequence). Trimming cost V 2 bases and J 0 bases, with 14 bases left between them. CDR3: CASSITGSPSSYNEQFF. The CDR3 DNA follows: TGTGCCAGTAGTATAACGGGAAGCCCAAGCTCCTACAATGAGCAGTTCTTC.

The genes are TRBV14 and TRBJ2-7; D tentatively reads TRBD1 or TRBD2 (5 bases each). Germline V gene sequence: CDR1 SGHDN, CDR2 FVKESK. This CDR3 spans 15 amino acids. V lost 2 bases and J lost 5, with 16 bases in between. CDR3 in amino acids: CASSQRPPRGNEQYF. The CDR3 DNA reads as TGTGCCAGCAGCCAACGCCCCCCGAGGGGCAACGAGCAGTACTTC. Full variable domain (outside the CDR3, taken from reference TRBV14 and TRBJ2-7): EAGVTQFPSHSVIEKGQTVTLRCDPISGHDNLYWYRRVMGKEIKFLLHFVKESKQDESGMPNNRFLAERTGGTYSTLKVQPAELEDSGVYFCASSQRPPRGNEQYFGPGTRLTVT.

The CDR3 spells CASSSIRGDTEAFF. In DNA form, the CDR3 reads TGCGCCAGCAGCTCGATACGAGGTGACACTGAAGCTTTCTTT. The chain links TRBV5-1 to TRBJ1-1; D unclear. Between the trimmed V and J ends, which lost 3 bases and 3 bases, there was a span of 12 bases. The CDR3 spans 14 residues. The germline V gene encodes CDR1 SGHRS and CDR2 YFSETQ.

The chain employs TRBV19 and TRBJ1-3; 7 bases are shared with TRBD1. Germline-derived CDR1 and CDR2 are LNHDA and SQIVND (reference sequence). V gave up 8 bases and J gave up 0 bases; unmatched junction bases: 7. This CDR3 comprises 15 residues. The CDR3 is CASRTGLLSGNTIYF. DNA of the CDR3: TGTGCCAGTCGGACAGGACTACTCTCTGGAAACACCATATATTTT.

The rearrangement uses TRBV7-2 and TRBJ2-7; D call uncertain. From germline, CDR1 is SGHTA and CDR2 FQGNSA. The CDR3 loop spans 13 amino acids. The V end was cut by 1 base, the J end by 2 bases, with 6 bases between. CDR3: CASSLDRTYEQYF. DNA of the CDR3: TGTGCCAGCAGCTTAGATAGGACCTACGAGCAGTACTTC. Combining the CDR3 with reference TRBV7-2 and TRBJ2-7 gives the whole variable domain GAGVSQSPSNKVTEKGKDVELRCDPISGHTALYWYRQSLGQGLEFLIYFQGNSAPDKSGLPSDRFSAERTGGSVSTLTIQRTQQEDSAVYLCASSLDRTYEQYFGPGTRLTVT.

This clone was detected only once. CDR3 region: CASYTGTGGYEQYF. CDR3 nucleotide sequence: TGTGCCAGTTATACCGGGACAGGGGGCTACGAGCAGTACTTC. The chain uses TRBV28 and TRBJ2-7, with TRBD1 matching 11 bases. Germline CDR1 and CDR2: MDHEN and SYDVKM. V trimming: 9 bases; J trimming: 3 bases; junction bases outside the gene matches: 7. This CDR3 has 14 amino acids.

The chain employs TRBV6-6 and TRBJ2-6; D may be TRBD1 or TRBD2 (5 bases each). The germline V gene has CDR1 MNHNY and CDR2 SVGAGI (reference sequence). The V end lost 2 bases, the J end lost 2 bases, and 7 bases lay between the germline ends. There are 15 residues in the CDR3. For the CDR3, the DNA is TGTGCCAGCAGTTACGGGGGAGCTGGGGCCAACGTCCTGACTTTC. This codes for CASSYGGAGANVLTF.

V is TRBV5-4 and J is TRBJ2-2, with D possibly matching TRBD1 (5 bases). V was trimmed by 4 bases and J by 6 bases, leaving 7 bases between them. From germline, CDR1 is SGHNT and CDR2 YYREEE (reference sequence). This CDR3 spans 12 amino acids. Written as DNA, the CDR3 is TGTGCCAGCAGCCAAGGGGCCGGGGAGCTGTTTTTT. Amino acid sequence: CASSQGAGELFF.